This TCR beta chain derives from a study of post-analysis software for immune sequencing data (dated by TCRdb to the mid-2010s). In the study overall: Relapsing-remitting, secondary progressive and progressive-relapsing multiple sclerosis were recorded as disease courses, and subtype annotation was lacking for some patients. The patient repertoires were compared against some twelve previously published healthy control repertoires obtained from donors aged about 6 to 26 years. A subset of samples was prepared in parallel using single-end sample barcoding, then pooled and co-amplified after Illumina adapter ligation.

Libraries were made using PCR. The reads were generated on an Illumina HiSeq 2500. To reduce PCR and sequencing biases, unique molecular identifiers were built into the TCR beta cDNA libraries. Every 1 to 10 million input T cells yielded 500,000 or so cDNA molecules, meaning each molecule approximated one T cell. The patient libraries were prepared and sequenced using the same protocol as the earlier healthy control dataset. Within a given batch, samples were prepared together, multiplexed and sequenced on the same HiSeq lane. The original pipeline was this. Raw barcoded reads were processed with MIGEC, discarding single-read molecular identifier groups before consensus assembly and CDR3 extraction. VDJtools was used for post-analysis of the clonotype tables, and diversity was normalized by down-sampling every dataset to the size of the smallest sample. In repertoire overlap clustering, CDR3 amino acid sequences, but not nucleotide sequences, were matched to correct batch-related cross-sample contamination. TCRdb trimmed public reads at Q25 via fastp, called clones via MiXCR and kept in-frame beta chains. Rows are unified per CDR3 protein, each entry keeping the most common DNA and genes. TCRdb, rather than the study authors, made the V and J calls. The sample table lists hundreds of thousands of distinct CDR3 sequences, more than 50% of them with a count of one. The top ten clonotypes cover about 10% of the sample.

In regard to this clonotype: No cognate antigen has been identified for it. Per-nucleotide qualities are absent, and no much larger clonotype sits a single base away.

Here is what the overall study found, with its caveats: Direct clustering with F measure showed strong co-clustering of samples prepared in the same batch, prompting a batch-effect correction. Significantly higher frequencies in patients than in controls were found for several TRBV segments, including TRBV5-6, TRBV5-1 and TRBV20-1. The control group was slightly older than the multiple sclerosis patient group. Compared with controls, multiple sclerosis patients had significantly lower normalized Chao1 diversity, a finding suggesting substantial peripheral T-cell clonal expansion.

To demonstrate the VDJtools post-analysis software, the study profiled TCR beta repertoires from the peripheral blood of about a dozen young patients with multiple sclerosis. The patients with multiple sclerosis were children and adolescents between 6 and 15 years of age. CDR1 and CDR2 are drawn from the germline V gene: SGHRS, YFSETQ. From V the trimming removes 0 bases and from J it removes 7 bases, while the gene matches leave 8 bases of the junction unaccounted for. The CDR3 goes from the cysteine to the phenylalanine over 16 residues. The sequence is cut down to CDR3 DNA, 48 bases in frame from base 1.

The chain is assembled from TRBV5-1 and TRBJ2-1; TRBD2 agrees with 9 junctional bases. Sequencing used blood. This TCR derives from a girl aged 2 to 9 with multiple sclerosis. The DNA sequence is given as TGCGCCAGCAGCTTGGTAGCGGGAGTGGTACTGAATGAGCAGTTCTTC. It translates to CASSLVAGVVLNEQFF. The full variable domain, with segments outside the CDR3 supplied by the reference TRBV5-1 and TRBJ2-1 proteins, appears as KAGVTQTPRYLIKTRGQQVTLSCSPISGHRSVSWYQQTPGQGLQFLFEYFSETQRNKGNFPGRFSGRQFSNSRSEMNVSTLELGDSALYLCASSLVAGVVLNEQFFGPGTRLTVL.